The 32 T cell receptor beta chains below come from one sample, sequenced in a study of blood T cell repertoires in COVID-19. Assay: immunoSEQ multiplex PCR; the TCRdb copy retains only in-frame clones and omits some. The data contain tens of thousands of clones, roughly 88% of them singletons. Material: peripheral blood. Every receptor here comes from a human donor in a cohort sampled during active COVID-19.

The genes are TRBV11-2 and TRBJ2-7; 7 bases fit TRBD1. CDR1 and CDR2 from the germline V gene are SGHAT and FQNNGV. The CDR3 contains 18 residues. The junction had 18 bases not matched to a gene; V was cut back by 5 bases and J by 2 bases. CDR3 nucleotide sequence: TGTGCCAGCAGCGCGCGGACAGGCCGGGCCAATAAACCCTACGAGCAGTACTTC. Residues: CASSARTGRANKPYEQYF.

The rearrangement joins TRBV7-8 to TRBJ1-5, with 7 bases lining up with TRBD1. The CDR3 covers 14 residues. In germline, CDR1 is SGHVS, CDR2 FQNEAQ. J gave up 7 bases and V 5 bases, and 8 bases lay outside the gene matches. The CDR3 DNA is TGTGCCAGCAGCACCAGGACAGGCGGGCAGCCCCAGCATTTT. Translation gives CASSTRTGGQPQHF. Looking up the rest from reference TRBV7-8 and TRBJ1-5 gives the full variable domain: GAGVSQSPRYKVAKRGQDVALRCDPISGHVSLFWYQQALGQGPEFLTYFQNEAQLDKSGLPSDRFFAERPEGSVSTLKIQRTQQEDSAVYLCASSTRTGGQPQHFGDGTRLSIL.

The CDR3 region is CSASAGTYNEQFF. The CDR3 DNA reads as TGCAGTGCTAGTGCGGGTACCTACAATGAGCAGTTCTTC. V and J are TRBV20-1 and TRBJ2-1, with a possible D match to TRBD2 (5 bases). The CDR3 runs 13 residues. In germline, CDR1 is DFQATT, CDR2 SNEGSKA (reference sequence). The V end lost 3 bases, the J end lost 2 bases, and 8 bases lay between the germline ends.

The rearrangement links TRBV19 to TRBJ1-3; D is uncertain. Germline V gene lookup returns CDR1 LNHDA and CDR2 SQIVND (reference sequence). The CDR3 is 13 amino acids. Deletions cut 4 bases from V and 2 bases from J, with 6 bases between. The CDR3 region has the DNA TGTGCCAGTAGTACCACAGCTGGAAACACCATATATTTT. Protein product: CASSTTAGNTIYF.

This sequence joins TRBV5-1 and TRBJ1-1; D is perhaps TRBD1 (6 bases). Deletions cut 2 bases from V and 4 bases from J, with 12 bases between. Per the germline V gene, CDR1 is SGHRS and CDR2 is YFSETQ. The CDR3 spans 14 residues. The CDR3 nucleotides are TGCGCCAGCAGCTTCATGGGGGCAGGCACTGAAGCTTTCTTT. This encodes CASSFMGAGTEAFF.

The rearrangement uses TRBV11-2 and TRBJ2-7, with D hard to call. The CDR3 consists of 13 residues. V shed 2 bases and J shed 3 bases, with 8 bases lying between them. In germline, CDR1 is SGHAT, CDR2 FQNNGV. CDR3 nucleotide sequence: TGTGCCAGCAGCTTACGTTCTTTCTACGAGCAGTACTTC. The encoded protein is CASSLRSFYEQYF.

This clone was seen a single time. This chain links TRBV19 with TRBJ1-1; maybe TRBD1 (6 bases). V was pared by 2 bases and J by 4 bases, with 11 bases between. Germline V lookup: CDR1 LNHDA, CDR2 SQIVND (reference sequence). The CDR3 length is 14 residues. CDR3 nucleotides: TGTGCCAGTAGTATAATGGACAGTACCACTGAAGCTTTCTTT. It encodes CASSIMDSTTEAFF.

Concerning this clone: At one end, the junction sequence differs from germline, possibly due to a read error. This chain connects TRBV11-2 to TRBJ2-1; TRBD2 might be the D (6 bases). The germline gives CDR1 SGHAT, CDR2 FQNNGV. This CDR3 is built from 15 residues. CDR3 residues: CASRRIRDSDNEQFF. Written as DNA, the CDR3 is TGTGCCAGCAGAAGAATCCGGGACTCCGACAATGAGCAGTTCTTC. Full variable domain (rest looked up from reference TRBV11-2 and TRBJ2-1): EAGVAQSPRYKIIEKRQSVAFWCNPISGHATLYWYQQILGQGPKLLIQFQNNGVVDDSQLPKDRFSAERLKGVDSTLKIQPAKLEDSAVYLCASRRIRDSDNEQFFGPGTRLTVL.

The rearrangement joins TRBV7-6 to TRBJ2-2, with D possibly matching TRBD2 (5 bases). Trimming removed 1 base at V and 2 bases at J, with 8 bases between. Germline CDR1 reads SGHVS; CDR2 reads FNYEAQ. CDR3 length equals 15 residues. The CDR3 reads CASSLVRDNTGELFF. In nucleotides, the CDR3 is TGTGCCAGCAGCTTAGTCCGGGATAACACCGGGGAGCTGTTTTTT.

The V call is TRBV5-1, the J call TRBJ1-2; 9 bases map to TRBD1. Germline CDR1 SGHRS, CDR2 YFSETQ. V gave up 3 bases and J gave up 8 bases; unmatched junction bases: 5. CDR3 length equals 13 residues. CDR3 DNA: TGCGCCAGCAGCTGGACAGGGGAGGGAGGCTACACCTTC. Its translation is CASSWTGEGGYTF.

The chain has TRBV20-1 and TRBJ2-3; tentatively, D is TRBD1 (7 bases). Germline assignment: CDR1 DFQATT and CDR2 SNEGSKA (reference sequence). V gave up 3 bases and J gave up 4 bases, with 17 bases separating them. The CDR3 runs to 15 residues. The CDR3 DNA is TGCAGTGCTAGTGACCAGGGGGGTGGAGCAGATACGCAGTATTTT. Translation gives CSASDQGGGADTQYF.

The V call is TRBV11-2, the J call TRBJ2-1; the D gene is possibly TRBD2 (6 bases). V lost 5 bases to trimming and J lost 3 bases, with 20 bases between them. Germline CDR1 SGHAT, CDR2 FQNNGV. The CDR3 is 17 amino acids. CDR3 in DNA: TGTGCCAGCAGCCCATCCCGGGGAGGCTCCCTCTACAATGAGCAGTTCTTC. The encoded protein is CASSPSRGGSLYNEQFF. Complete variable domain (other parts from reference TRBV11-2 and TRBJ2-1): EAGVAQSPRYKIIEKRQSVAFWCNPISGHATLYWYQQILGQGPKLLIQFQNNGVVDDSQLPKDRFSAERLKGVDSTLKIQPAKLEDSAVYLCASSPSRGGSLYNEQFFGPGTRLTVL.

The V gene is TRBV4-1, the J gene TRBJ1-1; 7 nucleotides align to TRBD1. V was clipped by 2 bases and J by 11 bases; unmatched bases: 11. This CDR3 has 14 residues. Germline lookup yields CDR1 MGHRA and CDR2 YSYEKL. CDR3 loop: CASSQWDSRNWAFF. CDR3 coding DNA: TGCGCCAGCAGCCAATGGGACAGTAGAAATTGGGCTTTCTTT.

The chain couples TRBV3-1 (or the pseudogene TRBV3-2) to TRBJ1-6; D is perhaps TRBD1 (6 bases). The CDR3 totals 15 residues. Germline-derived CDR1 and CDR2 are LGHDT and YNNKEL (reference sequence). Deletions cut 6 bases from V and 10 bases from J, with 19 bases between. CDR3 protein: CASRQAEDRGSPLHF. As DNA, the CDR3 is TGTGCCAGCAGACAGGCGGAGGACAGAGGATCACCCCTCCACTTT.

The chain uses TRBV18 and TRBJ1-1; weak D call: TRBD1 (6 bases). Looked up from germline, CDR1 is KGHSH and CDR2 is LQKENI. Trimming shortened V by 4 bases and J by 2 bases, and 11 bases separated the two germline ends. This CDR3 has 14 amino acids. CDR3 sequence reads: CASSQQQGNTEAFF. CDR3 coding DNA: TGTGCCAGCTCACAACAACAGGGTAACACTGAAGCTTTCTTT.

V is TRBV5-5 and J is TRBJ1-1; D not certain. Germline-derived CDR1 and CDR2 are SGHKS and YYEKEE (reference sequence). V lost 4 bases and J 3 bases, leaving 16 bases between the germline ends. The CDR3 has 15 residues. CDR3: CASSGIRIGYTEAFF. CDR3 in DNA: TGTGCCAGCAGCGGAATCAGAATCGGGTACACTGAAGCTTTCTTT.

The rearrangement links TRBV20-1 to TRBJ2-3, with 12 nucleotides matching TRBD2. The germline V gene encodes CDR1 DFQATT and CDR2 SNEGSKA (reference sequence). This CDR3 has 16 amino acids. J was trimmed by 5 bases and V by 3 bases; bases with no gene match: 9. CDR3 coding DNA: TGCAGTGCTAGTCGGCTAGCGGGAGGGCTGGGAGATACGCAGTATTTT. Protein sequence: CSASRLAGGLGDTQYF.

The chain carries TRBV6-4 and TRBJ2-1; 11 bases are shared with TRBD2. This CDR3 has 16 amino acids. Germline V gene data show CDR1 as MRHNA and CDR2 as SNTAGT. Losses at the gene ends were 6 bases for V and 4 bases for J; bases not matched to a gene: 8. The CDR3 protein is CASSRTGLAVYNEQFF. The CDR3 DNA is TGTGCCAGCAGCCGGACGGGACTAGCGGTTTACAATGAGCAGTTCTTC.

The chain carries TRBV9 and TRBJ2-7; 8 nucleotides line up with TRBD1. The CDR3 totals 14 residues. The trim removed 4 bases at V and 1 base at J, leaving 4 bases unmatched. Germline V gene data show CDR1 as SGDLS and CDR2 as YYNGEE. The CDR3 DNA follows: TGTGCCAGCAGCTCCCGGGACAGGTCCTACGAGCAGTACTTC. Translation gives CASSSRDRSYEQYF.

The chain is built from TRBV29-1 and TRBJ2-1; 15 bases agree with TRBD2. This CDR3 spans 15 amino acids. CDR1 SQVTM and CDR2 ANQGSEA come from the germline V gene. With V trimmed by 5 bases and J by 9 bases, 8 bases remained unmatched. CDR3 amino acids: CSVLGLAGGIPEQFF. The CDR3 DNA is TGCAGCGTTCTGGGACTAGCGGGAGGTATTCCTGAGCAGTTCTTC.

The chain employs TRBV7-8 and TRBJ2-7; 7 bases align to TRBD2. Trimming cost V 1 base and J 5 bases; bases outside gene matches: 5. Per the germline V gene, CDR1 is SGHVS and CDR2 is FQNEAQ. This CDR3 is built from 14 residues. The CDR3 bases are TGTGCCAGCAGCTTAGGTGGGAGGGCCAACGAGCAGTACTTC. It translates to CASSLGGRANEQYF.

CDR3 in DNA: TGTGCCACTCGAGGGGACACTTACGAGCAGTACTTC. This sequence encodes CATRGDTYEQYF. V and J are TRBV2 and TRBJ2-7; tentative D call: TRBD1 (6 bases). The germline CDR1 and CDR2 sequences are SNHLY and FYNNEI. The CDR3 is 12 residues long. The V end lost 10 bases, the J end lost 4 bases, and 14 bases lay between the germline ends.

The chain has TRBV30 and TRBJ1-2; TRBD1 matches 9 bases. This CDR3 comprises 15 residues. V was pared by 3 bases and J by 2 bases, with 7 bases of the junction left unmatched. CDR1 GTSNPN and CDR2 SVGIG come from the germline V gene (reference sequence). The CDR3 coding sequence is TGTGCCTGGAGGGGCGGACAGGGGAGGAACTATGGCTACACCTTC. Its protein product is CAWRGGQGRNYGYTF.

The chain links TRBV25-1 to TRBJ2-1, with 7 positions matching TRBD2. Germline CDR1 and CDR2: MGHDK and SYGVNS. The CDR3 is 12 residues long. Germline trimming cut 2 bases from V and 13 bases from J; bases unmatched to any gene: 5. The CDR3 spells CASSEVERDQFF. The CDR3 region has the DNA TGTGCCAGCAGTGAAGTGGAGCGGGATCAGTTCTTC.

The V gene is TRBV29-1, the J gene TRBJ2-1; D not certain. V was cut by 3 bases and J by 3 bases, with 9 bases left in between. CDR3 length: 13 residues. Germline CDR1 SQVTM, CDR2 ANQGSEA. The CDR3 reads CSVDPHSYNEQFF. The CDR3 bases are TGCAGCGTTGATCCCCACAGCTACAATGAGCAGTTCTTC.

This chain connects TRBV7-9 to TRBJ2-1; 8 nucleotides agree with TRBD1. The CDR3 is 17 amino acids. Germline-derived CDR1 and CDR2 are SEHNR and FQNEAQ (reference sequence). Trimming removed 2 bases from V and 7 bases from J; junction bases left unmatched: 13. CDR3 region: CASSLPPRDRGCNEQFF. In DNA form, the CDR3 reads TGTGCCAGCAGCTTACCACCCCGAGACAGGGGATGTAATGAGCAGTTCTTC.

This rearrangement joins TRBV10-3 to TRBJ2-1, with 9 bases lining up with TRBD2. V was clipped by 5 bases and J by 3 bases; unmatched bases: 5. CDR1 and CDR2 from the germline V gene are ENHRY and SYGVKD. The CDR3 sequence is 15 residues long. The CDR3 DNA follows: TGTGCCATCAGTCCTAGCGGGACCCGCTACAATGAGCAGTTCTTC. It specifies CAISPSGTRYNEQFF.

DNA of the CDR3: TGTGCCACCAGTGCGGGGGCCAACGTCCTGACTTTC. Its protein product is CATSAGANVLTF. The genes are TRBV24-1 and TRBJ2-6; D is unclear. This CDR3 has 12 amino acids. The V gene lost 5 bases and the J gene lost 4 bases, with 2 bases spanning the gap. Per the germline V gene, CDR1 is KGHDR and CDR2 is SFDVKD.

This chain links TRBV6-1 with TRBJ1-2; no firm D call. Germline-derived CDR1 and CDR2 are MNHNS and SASEGT. Trimming removed 2 bases from V and 4 bases from J, with 8 bases in between. The CDR3 is 13 residues long. The CDR3 region is CASSELSSYGYTF. CDR3 nucleotide sequence: TGTGCCAGCAGTGAATTGTCGAGCTATGGCTACACCTTC.

This chain uses TRBV18 with TRBJ2-1, with D possibly matching TRBD2 (5 bases). V was clipped by 1 base and J by 3 bases, with 13 bases between them. Germline loops: CDR1 KGHSH, CDR2 LQKENI. This CDR3 contains 16 residues. The CDR3 sequence is CASSPLVRRDYNEQFF. The DNA of the CDR3 is TGTGCCAGCTCACCACTCGTCCGTCGGGACTACAATGAGCAGTTCTTC.

V and J are TRBV5-1 and TRBJ2-3; 7 bases are shared with TRBD1. The CDR3 length is 16 residues. V trimming: 3 bases; J trimming: 0 bases; junction bases outside the gene matches: 7. Germline assignment: CDR1 SGHRS and CDR2 YFSETQ. Here the CDR3 reads CASSYRDSESTDTQYF. The CDR3 DNA is TGCGCCAGCAGCTACCGGGACAGCGAAAGCACAGATACGCAGTATTTT. The whole variable domain, remainder taken from reference TRBV5-1 and TRBJ2-3, is KAGVTQTPRYLIKTRGQQVTLSCSPISGHRSVSWYQQTPGQGLQFLFEYFSETQRNKGNFPGRFSGRQFSNSRSEMNVSTLELGDSALYLCASSYRDSESTDTQYFGPGTRLTVL.

The V call is TRBV20-1, the J call TRBJ2-7; possible D gene TRBD1, 6 bases. V shed 3 bases and J shed 3 bases, with 15 bases lying between them. The CDR3 extends over 14 amino acids. Germline values: CDR1 DFQATT, CDR2 SNEGSKA (reference sequence). CDR3 sequence: CSASNLDRLYEQYF. CDR3 DNA: TGCAGTGCTAGTAATCTGGACAGACTCTACGAGCAGTACTTC.